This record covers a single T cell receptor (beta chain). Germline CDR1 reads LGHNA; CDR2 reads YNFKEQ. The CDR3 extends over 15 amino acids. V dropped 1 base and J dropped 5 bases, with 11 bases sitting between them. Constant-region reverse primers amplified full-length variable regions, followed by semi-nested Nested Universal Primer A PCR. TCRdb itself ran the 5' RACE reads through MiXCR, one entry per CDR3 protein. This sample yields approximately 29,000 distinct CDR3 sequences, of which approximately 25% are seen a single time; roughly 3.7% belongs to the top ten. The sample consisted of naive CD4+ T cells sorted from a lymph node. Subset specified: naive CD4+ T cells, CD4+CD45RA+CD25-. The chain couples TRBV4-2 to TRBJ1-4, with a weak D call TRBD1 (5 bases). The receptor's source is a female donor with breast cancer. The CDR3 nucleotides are TGTGCCAGCAGCCAAGCGGGACGGGGGAATGAAAAACTGTTTTTT. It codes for CASSQAGRGNEKLFF.